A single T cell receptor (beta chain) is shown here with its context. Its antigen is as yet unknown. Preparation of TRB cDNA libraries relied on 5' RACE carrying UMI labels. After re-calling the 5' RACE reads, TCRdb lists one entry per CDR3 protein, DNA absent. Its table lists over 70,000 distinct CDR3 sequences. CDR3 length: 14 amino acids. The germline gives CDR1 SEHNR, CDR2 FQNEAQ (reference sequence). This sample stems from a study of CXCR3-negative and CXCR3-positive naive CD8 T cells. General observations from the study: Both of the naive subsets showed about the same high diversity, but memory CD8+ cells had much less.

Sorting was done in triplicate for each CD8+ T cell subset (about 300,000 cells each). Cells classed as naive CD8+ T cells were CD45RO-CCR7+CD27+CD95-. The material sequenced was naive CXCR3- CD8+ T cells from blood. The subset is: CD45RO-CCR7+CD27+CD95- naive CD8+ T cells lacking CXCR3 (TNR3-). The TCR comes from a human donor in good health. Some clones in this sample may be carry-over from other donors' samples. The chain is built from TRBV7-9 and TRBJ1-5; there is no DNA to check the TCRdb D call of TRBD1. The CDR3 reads CASSLGQGNQPQHF.